What follows describes a single T cell receptor (beta chain). Its antigen is unknown. Described time point: recipient sample about 28 days before transplant, after cytoreduction. These data are taken from a study of T cell clonotyping in hematopoietic cell transplantation. Turning to the study itself: Recipient samples before transplant were obtained post-cytoreduction. Study results and caveats: Graft donor and pretransplant recipient Inverse Simpson Index values predicted broader posttransplant TCR diversity. No sorting was done, leaving CD4 and CD8 contributions mixed.

The CDR3 length is 16 residues. The germline CDR1 and CDR2 sequences are SGHAT and FQNNGV. V lost 4 bases and J lost 1, with 16 bases in between. TCRdb's copy holds only in-frame clones and misses some; the assay was immunoSEQ multiplex PCR. The sample carries fewer than 8,500 clones, roughly 97% recorded once. The gene calls are TRBV11-2 and TRBJ1-1, with no clear D. The sequence was collected from a man aged 70-80 years with acute myeloid leukemia. Some clones in this sample may be carry-over from other donors' samples. This sample comprised peripheral blood mononuclear cells, obtained before stem cell transplant. The CDR3 DNA reads as TGTGCCAGCAGCTCCTTGATACAGATTAAGAACACTGAAGCTTTCTTT. Translated, it gives CASSSLIQIKNTEAFF.